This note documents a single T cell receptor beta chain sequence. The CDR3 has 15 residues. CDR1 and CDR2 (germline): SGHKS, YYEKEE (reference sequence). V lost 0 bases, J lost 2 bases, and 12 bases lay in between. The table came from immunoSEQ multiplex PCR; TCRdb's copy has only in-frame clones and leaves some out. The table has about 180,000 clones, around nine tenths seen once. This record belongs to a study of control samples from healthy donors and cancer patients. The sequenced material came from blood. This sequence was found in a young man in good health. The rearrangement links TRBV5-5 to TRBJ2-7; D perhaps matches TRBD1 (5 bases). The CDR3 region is CASSLVLQGAYEQYF. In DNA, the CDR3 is TGTGCCAGCAGCTTGGTTTTGCAGGGTGCCTACGAGCAGTACTTC.